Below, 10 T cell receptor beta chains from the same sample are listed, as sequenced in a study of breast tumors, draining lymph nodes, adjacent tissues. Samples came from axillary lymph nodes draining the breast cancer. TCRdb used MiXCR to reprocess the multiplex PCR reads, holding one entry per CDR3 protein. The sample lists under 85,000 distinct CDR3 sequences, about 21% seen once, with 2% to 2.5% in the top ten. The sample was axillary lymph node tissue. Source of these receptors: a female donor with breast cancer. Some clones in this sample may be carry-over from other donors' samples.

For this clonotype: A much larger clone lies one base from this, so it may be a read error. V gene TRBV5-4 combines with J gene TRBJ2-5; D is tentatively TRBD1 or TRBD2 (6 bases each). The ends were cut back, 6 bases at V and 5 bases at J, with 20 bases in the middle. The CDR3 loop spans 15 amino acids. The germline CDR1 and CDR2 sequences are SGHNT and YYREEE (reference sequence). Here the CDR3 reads CASNLRRGLEETQYF. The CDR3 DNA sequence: TGTGCCAGCAACTTACGGAGGGGGTTGGAGGAGACCCAGTACTTC.

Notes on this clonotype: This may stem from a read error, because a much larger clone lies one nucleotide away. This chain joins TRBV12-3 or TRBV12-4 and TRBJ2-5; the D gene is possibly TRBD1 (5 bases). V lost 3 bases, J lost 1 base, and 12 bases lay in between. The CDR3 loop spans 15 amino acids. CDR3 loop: CASSFVDNPQETQYF. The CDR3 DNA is TGTGCCAGCAGTTTTGTGGACAACCCCCAAGAGACCCAGTACTTC.

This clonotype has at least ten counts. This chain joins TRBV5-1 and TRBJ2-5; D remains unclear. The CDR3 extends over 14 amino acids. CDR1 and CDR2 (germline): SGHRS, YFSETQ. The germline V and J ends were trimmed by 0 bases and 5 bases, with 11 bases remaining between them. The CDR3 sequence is CASSLAGRRETQYF. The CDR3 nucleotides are TGCGCCAGCAGCTTGGCCGGTAGGCGGGAGACCCAGTACTTC.

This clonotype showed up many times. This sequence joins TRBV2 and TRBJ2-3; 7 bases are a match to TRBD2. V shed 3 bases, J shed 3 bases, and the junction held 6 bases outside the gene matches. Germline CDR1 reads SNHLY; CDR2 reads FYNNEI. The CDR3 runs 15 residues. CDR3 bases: TGTGCCAGCAGTGAGGGCGGGAGAGGGACAGATACGCAGTATTTT. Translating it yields CASSEGGRGTDTQYF.

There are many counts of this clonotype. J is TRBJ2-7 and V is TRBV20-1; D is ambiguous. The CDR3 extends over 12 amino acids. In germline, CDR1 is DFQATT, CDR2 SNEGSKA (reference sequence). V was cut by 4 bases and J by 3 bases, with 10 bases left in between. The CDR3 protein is CSATDGNYEQYF. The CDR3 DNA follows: TGCAGTGCTACCGACGGCAACTACGAGCAGTACTTC.

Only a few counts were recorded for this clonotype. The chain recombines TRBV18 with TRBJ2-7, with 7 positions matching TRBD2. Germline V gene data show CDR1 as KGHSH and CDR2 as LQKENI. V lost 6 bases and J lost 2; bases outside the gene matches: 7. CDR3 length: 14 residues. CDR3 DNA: TGTGCCAGCTCGGGGGGGGACCCCGCCTACGAGCAGTACTTC. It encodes CASSGGDPAYEQYF.

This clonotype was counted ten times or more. CDR3 coding DNA: TGTGCCAGCAGCTTAGTGGAGAATCCCCCTTACAATGAGCAGTTCTTC. Translated, it gives CASSLVENPPYNEQFF. The chain combines TRBV7-6 with TRBJ2-1; D remains ambiguous. Trimming stripped 1 base from V and 4 bases from J, with 14 bases between. The germline CDR1 and CDR2 sequences are SGHVS and FNYEAQ. CDR3 size: 16 residues. The full variable domain, rest sourced from reference TRBV7-6 and TRBJ2-1, is GAGVSQSPRYKVTKRGQDVALRCDPISGHVSLYWYRQALGQGPEFLTYFNYEAQQDKSGLPNDRFSAERPEGSISTLTIQRTEQRDSAMYRCASSLVENPPYNEQFFGPGTRLTVL.

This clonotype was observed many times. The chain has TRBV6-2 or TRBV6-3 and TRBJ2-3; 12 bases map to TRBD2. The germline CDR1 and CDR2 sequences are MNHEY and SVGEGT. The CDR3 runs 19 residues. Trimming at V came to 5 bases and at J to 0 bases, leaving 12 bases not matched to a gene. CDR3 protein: CASSTPLTSGGTSTDTQYF. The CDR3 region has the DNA TGTGCCAGCAGTACCCCCTTAACTAGCGGGGGGACTAGCACAGATACGCAGTATTTT.

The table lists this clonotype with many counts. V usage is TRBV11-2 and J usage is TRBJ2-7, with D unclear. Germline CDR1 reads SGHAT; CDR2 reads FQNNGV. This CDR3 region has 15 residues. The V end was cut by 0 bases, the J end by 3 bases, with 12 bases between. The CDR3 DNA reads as TGTGCCAGCAGCTTAGATAAAGGTATTTACTACGAGCAGTACTTC. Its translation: CASSLDKGIYYEQYF.

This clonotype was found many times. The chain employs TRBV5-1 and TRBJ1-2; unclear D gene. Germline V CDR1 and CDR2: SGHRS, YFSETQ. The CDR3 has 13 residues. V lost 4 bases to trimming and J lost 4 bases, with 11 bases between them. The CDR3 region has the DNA TGCGCCAGCAGCGAGGACTCTTTCTATGGCTACACCTTC. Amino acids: CASSEDSFYGYTF.